The 28 T cell receptor beta chains below come from one sample, sequenced in a study of blood T cell repertoires in COVID-19. Data came from immunoSEQ multiplex PCR; TCRdb stores just in-frame clones and leaves some out. This table has some 270,000 clones, approximately 83% appearing once. The sequencing input was PBMCs or T cells enriched from blood (not recorded which). The receptor source for this set is a woman aged 30 to 39 who had recovered from COVID-19.

The genes are TRBV13 and TRBJ2-1, with D possibly being TRBD1 (5 bases). Deletions cut 7 bases from V and 9 bases from J, with 19 bases between. Germline-derived CDR1 and CDR2 are PRHDT and FYEKMQ (reference sequence). This CDR3 region has 14 residues. CDR3 bases: TGTGCCAGCACCGACAGACGTCGAGTCGGTGAGCAGTTCTTC. Amino acids: CASTDRRRVGEQFF.

The J gene is TRBJ2-7, the V gene TRBV6-4, with a weak D call TRBD1 (5 bases). Trimming cost V 11 bases and J 3 bases, with 17 bases left between them. The CDR3 has 13 residues. Germline-derived CDR1 and CDR2 are MRHNA and SNTAGT. The CDR3 DNA reads TGTGCCGACCCCGGCAGGGTGGGCTACGAGCAGTACTTC. Protein: CADPGRVGYEQYF.

The chain links TRBV11-2 to TRBJ1-2; 7 bases agree with TRBD1. This CDR3 comprises 13 residues. Losses at the gene ends were 5 bases for V and 4 bases for J; bases not matched to a gene: 4. Germline V gives CDR1 SGHAT, CDR2 FQNNGV. CDR3 sequence: CASSPGTAYGYTF. CDR3 in DNA: TGTGCCAGCAGCCCGGGGACAGCCTATGGCTACACCTTC.

The V gene is TRBV7-6, the J gene TRBJ2-3, with 11 bases matching TRBD2. The CDR3 has 16 residues. J gave up 4 bases and V 1 base, and 4 bases lay outside the gene matches. Germline V CDR1 and CDR2: SGHVS, FNYEAQ. CDR3 nucleotide sequence: TGTGCCAGCAGCTTAGAGGTAGCGGGAGGGTCAGATACGCAGTATTTT. It translates to CASSLEVAGGSDTQYF.

This chain links TRBV28 with TRBJ2-7; TRBD1 aligns across 12 bases. CDR1 is MDHEN, CDR2 SYDVKM, per germline. The V gene end was trimmed by 3 bases and the J gene end by 4 bases; junction bases not matched to a gene: 4. The CDR3 is made up of 15 amino acids. The CDR3 bases are TGTGCCAGCAGTTTGGGACAGGGGGCAGGGTACGAGCAGTACTTC. As protein: CASSLGQGAGYEQYF.

The chain recombines TRBV10-2 with TRBJ2-3; 13 nucleotides line up with TRBD2. Trimming cost V 5 bases and J 4 bases; bases outside gene matches: 6. CDR1 is WSHSY and CDR2 is SAAADI in the germline V gene. The CDR3 spans 16 residues. In DNA, the CDR3 is TGCGCCAGCAGTCCGGGACTAGCGGGAACGGCAGATACGCAGTATTTT. Translated, it gives CASSPGLAGTADTQYF.

The chain joins TRBV5-1 to TRBJ2-1; perhaps TRBD2 as D (6 bases). The CDR3 has 13 residues. Per the germline V gene, CDR1 is SGHRS and CDR2 is YFSETQ. Trimming removed 3 bases from V and 8 bases from J, with 12 bases in between. CDR3 region: CASSSDSGDEQFF. The CDR3 DNA sequence: TGCGCCAGCAGCTCCGACTCGGGGGATGAGCAGTTCTTC. Drawing the rest from reference TRBV5-1 and TRBJ2-1, the complete variable domain is KAGVTQTPRYLIKTRGQQVTLSCSPISGHRSVSWYQQTPGQGLQFLFEYFSETQRNKGNFPGRFSGRQFSNSRSEMNVSTLELGDSALYLCASSSDSGDEQFFGPGTRLTVL.

The chain carries TRBV30 and TRBJ1-3, with a possible D match to TRBD1 (5 bases). This CDR3 spans 17 amino acids. Deletions cut 3 bases from V and 0 bases from J, with 18 bases between. Germline V gives CDR1 GTSNPN, CDR2 SVGIG (reference sequence). For the CDR3, the DNA is TGTGCCTGGAGCCCTATGGGCAGGGCAGCCTCTGGAAACACCATATATTTT. Translation gives CAWSPMGRAASGNTIYF. The complete variable domain, with remaining parts taken from reference TRBV30 and TRBJ1-3, reads SQTIHQWPATLVQPVGSPLSLECTVEGTSNPNLYWYRQAAGRGLQLLFYSVGIGQISSEVPQNLSASRPQDRQFILSSKKLLLSDSGFYLCAWSPMGRAASGNTIYFGEGSWLTVV.

This chain links TRBV28 with TRBJ2-7, with a tentative D call TRBD1 (5 bases). The CDR3 covers 15 residues. The V gene's germline CDR1 is MDHEN and CDR2 SYDVKM. V gave up 7 bases and J gave up 2 bases, with 18 bases separating them. The CDR3 nucleotides read TGTGCCAGCACCACTGGGGCAGTCGGTCCCTACGAGCAGTACTTC. Its translation is CASTTGAVGPYEQYF. Drawing the rest from reference TRBV28 and TRBJ2-7, the complete variable domain is DVKVTQSSRYLVKRTGEKVFLECVQDMDHENMFWYRQDPGLGLRLIYFSYDVKMKEKGDIPEGYSVSREKKERFSLILESASTNQTSMYLCASTTGAVGPYEQYFGPGTRLTVT.

The genes are TRBV28 and TRBJ2-7; D is undetermined. The CDR3 totals 17 residues. The germline V gene has CDR1 MDHEN and CDR2 SYDVKM. Between the trimmed V and J ends, which lost 3 bases and 4 bases, there was a span of 22 bases. CDR3 nucleotide sequence: TGTGCCAGCAGTTTCTTTTTTAGTCCCCGAAAGAGTTACGAGCAGTACTTC. It is translated as CASSFFFSPRKSYEQYF. The full variable domain, with the rest looked up from reference TRBV28 and TRBJ2-7, is DVKVTQSSRYLVKRTGEKVFLECVQDMDHENMFWYRQDPGLGLRLIYFSYDVKMKEKGDIPEGYSVSREKKERFSLILESASTNQTSMYLCASSFFFSPRKSYEQYFGPGTRLTVT.

The CDR3 coding sequence is TGCAGCGCCTCGTCGACTCAGGGAAACACCATATATTTT. This sequence encodes CSASSTQGNTIYF. The V gene is TRBV29-1, the J gene TRBJ1-3; D gene unclear. Germline V gene sequence: CDR1 SQVTM, CDR2 ANQGSEA. The V end was cut by 7 bases, the J end by 4 bases, with 14 bases between. CDR3 size: 13 residues. The variable domain in full, completed from reference TRBV29-1 and TRBJ1-3, reads SAVISQKPSRDICQRGTSLTIQCQVDSQVTMMFWYRQQPGQSLTLIATANQGSEATYESGFVIDKFPISRPNLTFSTLTVSNMSPEDSSIYLCSASSTQGNTIYFGEGSWLTVV.

The chain has TRBV29-1 and TRBJ1-1; D remains unclear. The CDR3 extends over 13 amino acids. Trimming left V 1 base short and J 9 bases short, with 15 bases between. CDR1 and CDR2 from the germline V gene are SQVTM and ANQGSEA. In DNA form, the CDR3 reads TGCAGCGTTGAAGGTCTCAGGCAATCGAAAGCTTTCTTT. This encodes CSVEGLRQSKAFF. Together with reference TRBV29-1 and TRBJ1-1, the CDR3 gives the full variable domain: SAVISQKPSRDICQRGTSLTIQCQVDSQVTMMFWYRQQPGQSLTLIATANQGSEATYESGFVIDKFPISRPNLTFSTLTVSNMSPEDSSIYLCSVEGLRQSKAFFGQGTRLTVV.

V gene TRBV5-1 combines with J gene TRBJ2-1; D may be TRBD2 (6 bases). Germline CDR1 and CDR2: SGHRS and YFSETQ. The CDR3 runs to 15 residues. The V gene lost 4 bases and the J gene lost 5 bases, with 16 bases spanning the gap. CDR3 coding DNA: TGCGCCAGCAGCCCCCTGGAGGGCCTCGACAATGAGCAGTTCTTC. Its protein is CASSPLEGLDNEQFF.

This clone was recorded many times. This chain links TRBV5-4 with TRBJ2-3; tentatively, D is TRBD2 (6 bases). Germline lookup yields CDR1 SGHNT and CDR2 YYREEE (reference sequence). This CDR3 has 16 residues. The V end lost 6 bases, the J end lost 2 bases, and 19 bases lay between the germline ends. The CDR3 DNA reads TGTGCCAGCAACAACGGACGGGAGTCATTCACAGATACGCAGTATTTT. As protein: CASNNGRESFTDTQYF.

This chain's CDR3 is CASSYTISDSDTQYF. For the CDR3, the DNA is TGTGCCAGCAGCTATACCATCAGCGATTCAGATACGCAGTATTTT. V usage is TRBV13 and J usage is TRBJ2-3; no reliable D call. From germline, CDR1 is PRHDT and CDR2 FYEKMQ (reference sequence). Between the trimmed V and J ends, which lost 4 bases and 4 bases, there was a span of 15 bases. The CDR3 is made up of 15 amino acids.

The genes are TRBV2 and TRBJ1-1; 7 bases are a match to TRBD1. Germline values: CDR1 SNHLY, CDR2 FYNNEI. Germline trimming cut 8 bases from V and 11 bases from J; bases unmatched to any gene: 20. The CDR3 sequence is 15 residues long. The DNA of the CDR3 is TGTGCCAGCTCGTATAGGGGACAGAACCAACGGGACGCTTTCTTT. Its translation is CASSYRGQNQRDAFF.

As regards this clone: Relative to the germline gene, one junction end is altered; a read error may explain this. CDR3 sequence reads: CTSSERPTGGDGYTF. The CDR3 coding sequence is TGCACCAGCAGTGAGAGACCCACAGGGGGGGATGGCTACACCTTC. V usage is TRBV10-2 and J usage is TRBJ1-2; 8 nucleotides line up with TRBD1. The CDR3 has 15 amino acids. Per germline, CDR1 WSHSY and CDR2 SAAADI.

V gene TRBV6-1 combines with J gene TRBJ2-7, with TRBD2 matching over 15 bases. CDR1 MNHNS and CDR2 SASEGT come from the germline V gene. CDR3 length: 17 amino acids. V lost 4 bases, J lost 0 bases, and 4 bases stayed unmatched. The DNA for the CDR3 is TGTGCCAGCAGTGGGGGGACTAGCGGGAGGAACTCCTACGAGCAGTACTTC. It specifies CASSGGTSGRNSYEQYF.

This clone was seen once. Here the CDR3 DNA reads TGTGCCACCAGCAGGAAGGGACAGAGCACTGAAGCTTTCTTT. Amino acids: CATSRKGQSTEAFF. J is TRBJ1-1 and V is TRBV15; 7 bases fit TRBD1. This CDR3 has 14 amino acids. Germline CDR1 and CDR2: LNHNV and YYDKDF (reference sequence). The junction had 5 bases not matched to a gene; V was cut back by 3 bases and J by 4 bases.

This chain links TRBV10-3 with TRBJ2-1; 9 bases fit TRBD1. This CDR3 has 15 amino acids. Per the germline V gene, CDR1 is ENHRY and CDR2 is SYGVKD. The V gene end was trimmed by 2 bases and the J gene end by 7 bases; junction bases not matched to a gene: 6. Here the CDR3 reads CAISERDRVRNEQFF. In DNA, the CDR3 is TGTGCCATCAGTGAGCGGGACAGGGTAAGGAATGAGCAGTTCTTC.

This clone showed up just once. V usage is TRBV21-1 and J usage is TRBJ2-1; the D segment call TRBD2 is taken from the table without a DNA check. TRBV21-1 is a listed pseudogene. CDR3 length: 20 amino acids. CDR3 sequence reads: CASSKGRGLAGGSSYNEQFF. DNA for the CDR3: TGTGCCAGCAGCAAAGGGCGTGGACTAGCGGGAGGGAGCTCCTACAATGAGCAGTTCTTC.

This clone was picked up a small number of times. The chain is built from TRBV28 and TRBJ2-1; D perhaps matches TRBD2 (6 bases). The CDR3 is 14 amino acids. V was trimmed by 2 bases and J by 10 bases, leaving 15 bases between them. The germline CDR1 and CDR2 sequences are MDHEN and SYDVKM. CDR3 nucleotide sequence: TGTGCCAGCAGTTTAAGGGTACTAGCACGGGAGCAGTTCTTC. As protein: CASSLRVLAREQFF.

Concerning this clone: Other nucleotide sequences from this sample produce the same CDR3. The V gene is TRBV5-1, the J gene TRBJ2-7, with TRBD1 as a possible D gene (6 bases). Germline-derived CDR1 and CDR2 are SGHRS and YFSETQ. Between the trimmed V and J ends, which lost 4 bases and 0 bases, there was a span of 11 bases. The CDR3 contains 14 residues. Here the CDR3 DNA reads TGCGCCAGCAGCCTTTCAGGGGACTCCTACGAGCAGTACTTC. It encodes CASSLSGDSYEQYF.

This chain connects TRBV28 to TRBJ2-3; the match to TRBD2 covers 15 bases. V shed 4 bases, J shed 2 bases, and the junction held 10 bases outside the gene matches. In germline, CDR1 is MDHEN, CDR2 SYDVKM. The CDR3 runs to 19 residues. In nucleotides, the CDR3 is TGTGCCAGCAGTTCACGGACTAGCGGGAGGGACTCCCCCACAGATACGCAGTATTTT. Translated, it gives CASSSRTSGRDSPTDTQYF.

This clone was picked up many times. The chain combines TRBV11-2 with TRBJ2-1; possible D gene TRBD1, 6 bases. Germline V gives CDR1 SGHAT, CDR2 FQNNGV. V was clipped by 2 bases and J by 8 bases, with 13 bases between them. The CDR3 is made up of 14 amino acids. For the CDR3, the DNA is TGTGCCAGCAGCTTAATGGACAGTGGGGATGAGCAGTTCTTC. Its protein is CASSLMDSGDEQFF. The whole variable domain, filled in from reference TRBV11-2 and TRBJ2-1, reads EAGVAQSPRYKIIEKRQSVAFWCNPISGHATLYWYQQILGQGPKLLIQFQNNGVVDDSQLPKDRFSAERLKGVDSTLKIQPAKLEDSAVYLCASSLMDSGDEQFFGPGTRLTVL.

This chain links TRBV4-1 with TRBJ2-3, with TRBD1 as a possible D gene (6 bases). With 6 bases removed from V and 2 bases from J, the gap between germline ends came to 12 bases. Germline loops: CDR1 MGHRA, CDR2 YSYEKL. This CDR3 comprises 14 residues. This CDR3 reads CASRGRGITDTQYF. CDR3 in DNA: TGCGCCAGCAGGGGAAGGGGGATCACAGATACGCAGTATTTT.

CDR3 protein: CASSQSGQIYNEQFF. As DNA, the CDR3 is TGTGCCAGCAGCCAGTCCGGACAGATTTACAATGAGCAGTTCTTC. The chain employs TRBV11-1 and TRBJ2-1; D may be TRBD1 (6 bases). Per germline, CDR1 SGHAT and CDR2 FQDESV (reference sequence). V lost 5 bases and J lost 4, with 15 bases in between. CDR3 size: 15 residues.

The V and J genes are TRBV28 and TRBJ2-7; 13 bases are shared with TRBD2. Germline V gene data show CDR1 as MDHEN and CDR2 as SYDVKM. The V and J ends lost 5 bases and 5 bases, in that order; junction bases with no gene match: 6. This CDR3 comprises 15 residues. CDR3 residues: CASSVGLAGYNEQYF. CDR3 nucleotides: TGTGCCAGCAGTGTGGGACTAGCGGGGTATAACGAGCAGTACTTC.